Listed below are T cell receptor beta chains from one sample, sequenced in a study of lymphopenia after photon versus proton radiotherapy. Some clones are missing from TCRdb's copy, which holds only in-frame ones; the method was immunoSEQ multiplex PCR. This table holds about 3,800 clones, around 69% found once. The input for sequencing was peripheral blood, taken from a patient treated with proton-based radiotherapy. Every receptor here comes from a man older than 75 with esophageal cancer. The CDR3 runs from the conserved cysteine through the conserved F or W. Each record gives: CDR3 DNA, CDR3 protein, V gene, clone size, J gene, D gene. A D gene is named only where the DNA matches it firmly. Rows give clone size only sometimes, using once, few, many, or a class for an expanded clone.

CDR3 DNA: TGTGCCACTACGGAGGAAGCGGGGGCCCGGGTGTCAGATACGCAGTATTTT
CDR3 protein: CATTEEAGARVSDTQYF
V gene: TRBV19
clone size: large
J gene: TRBJ2-3
D gene: TRBD2

CDR3 DNA: TGTGCCAGCAGCTTACAAGAGCTCTCTGGAAACACCATATATTTT
CDR3 protein: CASSLQELSGNTIYF
V gene: TRBV7-6
clone size: .
J gene: TRBJ1-3
D gene: .

CDR3 DNA: TGTGCCAGCAGCTTGGGAAATACGCAGTATTTT
CDR3 protein: CASSLGNTQYF
V gene: TRBV7-2
clone size: .
J gene: TRBJ2-3
D gene: .

CDR3 DNA: TGTGCCAGCAGCATACCGGGCCAACGGTATGGAGTAGACATTCAGTACTTC
CDR3 protein: CASSIPGQRYGVDIQYF
V gene: TRBV11-1
clone size: .
J gene: TRBJ2-4
D gene: .

CDR3 DNA: TGTGCCAGCAGCTTACAGGGCTCTGGAAACACCATATATTTT
CDR3 protein: CASSLQGSGNTIYF
V gene: TRBV7-2
clone size: .
J gene: TRBJ1-3
D gene: .

CDR3 DNA: TGTGCCACCCGAGGGGGGAGTGCCCAACACGTCACTGAAGCTTTCTTT
CDR3 protein: CATRGGSAQHVTEAFF
V gene: TRBV27
clone size: .
J gene: TRBJ1-1
D gene: .

CDR3 DNA: TGTGCCATCAGTGATCAAGCGGGGCAGGGGCAGTTCTTC
CDR3 protein: CAISDQAGQGQFF
V gene: TRBV10-3
clone size: .
J gene: TRBJ2-1
D gene: TRBD2

CDR3 DNA: TGTGCCAGCAGCCAAGAGGGCAGGCAAGGGAGCTATGGCTACACCTTC
CDR3 protein: CASSQEGRQGSYGYTF
V gene: TRBV11-3
clone size: few
J gene: TRBJ1-2
D gene: .

CDR3 DNA: TGTACCTGGGATTCCGGGCCGACCTACGAGCGGTACTTC
CDR3 protein: CTWDSGPTYERYF
V gene: TRBV30
clone size: .
J gene: TRBJ2-7
D gene: .

CDR3 DNA: TGTGCCAGCAGCTTGGATCACAATCAGCCCCAGCATTTT
CDR3 protein: CASSLDHNQPQHF
V gene: TRBV11-3
clone size: .
J gene: TRBJ1-5
D gene: .

CDR3 DNA: TGTGCCTGGAGTGCCGAAATACAAGAGACCCAGTACTTC
CDR3 protein: CAWSAEIQETQYF
V gene: TRBV30
clone size: .
J gene: TRBJ2-5
D gene: .

CDR3 DNA: TGTGCCAGCAGCCGGAGGGAAGAAGAGACCCAGTACTTC
CDR3 protein: CASSRREEETQYF
V gene: TRBV7-9
clone size: .
J gene: TRBJ2-5
D gene: .

CDR3 DNA: TGTGCCAGTAGTCTGGGACAGGGAAGATATCAGCCCCAGCATTTT
CDR3 protein: CASSLGQGRYQPQHF
V gene: TRBV19
clone size: once
J gene: TRBJ1-5
D gene: TRBD1

CDR3 DNA: TGTGCCAGCAGCCAAGGACCGGGCATAGCCTACGAGCAGTACTTC
CDR3 protein: CASSQGPGIAYEQYF
V gene: TRBV7-8
clone size: .
J gene: TRBJ2-7
D gene: .

CDR3 DNA: TGTGCCAGTAGGCCGAGTCATAGCGGGGGAAACTACGAGCAGTACTTC
CDR3 protein: CASRPSHSGGNYEQYF
V gene: TRBV19
clone size: once
J gene: TRBJ2-7
D gene: TRBD2

CDR3 DNA: TGTGCCAGCAGCGTCACGGGACTGGGCTACGAGCAGTACTTC
CDR3 protein: CASSVTGLGYEQYF
V gene: TRBV9
clone size: .
J gene: TRBJ2-7
D gene: .

CDR3 DNA: TGCGCCAGCAGCCAAGGGTCGATCCAAGCAGGAAACACCATATATTTT
CDR3 protein: CASSQGSIQAGNTIYF
V gene: TRBV4-3
clone size: .
J gene: TRBJ1-3
D gene: .

CDR3 DNA: TGCGCCAGCAGCTTGGATCTGAGGTCAGATACGCAGTATTTT
CDR3 protein: CASSLDLRSDTQYF
V gene: TRBV5-1
clone size: .
J gene: TRBJ2-3
D gene: .

CDR3 DNA: TGTGCCAGCAGAAGCACACCCGTTGAGCCCCTCCACTTT
CDR3 protein: CASRSTPVEPLHF
V gene: TRBV7-3
clone size: few
J gene: TRBJ1-6
D gene: .

CDR3 DNA: TGTGCCAGCAGCAGGAGCTGGGGGGGAGAGCAGTTCTTC
CDR3 protein: CASSRSWGGEQFF
V gene: TRBV7-2
clone size: once
J gene: TRBJ2-1
D gene: TRBD2

CDR3 DNA: TGTGCCAGCAGCAAAGGGGCGGTTTTATCCCAGCCCCAGCATTTT
CDR3 protein: CASSKGAVLSQPQHF
V gene: TRBV21-1
clone size: .
J gene: TRBJ1-5
D gene: .

CDR3 DNA: TGCAGCGTTGAAATCTGGGAGAGCTCCTACAATGAGCAGTTCTTC
CDR3 protein: CSVEIWESSYNEQFF
V gene: TRBV29-1
clone size: .
J gene: TRBJ2-1
D gene: .

CDR3 DNA: TGCGCCAGCAGCTTGGAAGCGGGGGGCTCCTACGAGCAGTACTTC
CDR3 protein: CASSLEAGGSYEQYF
V gene: TRBV5-1
clone size: .
J gene: TRBJ2-7
D gene: TRBD2